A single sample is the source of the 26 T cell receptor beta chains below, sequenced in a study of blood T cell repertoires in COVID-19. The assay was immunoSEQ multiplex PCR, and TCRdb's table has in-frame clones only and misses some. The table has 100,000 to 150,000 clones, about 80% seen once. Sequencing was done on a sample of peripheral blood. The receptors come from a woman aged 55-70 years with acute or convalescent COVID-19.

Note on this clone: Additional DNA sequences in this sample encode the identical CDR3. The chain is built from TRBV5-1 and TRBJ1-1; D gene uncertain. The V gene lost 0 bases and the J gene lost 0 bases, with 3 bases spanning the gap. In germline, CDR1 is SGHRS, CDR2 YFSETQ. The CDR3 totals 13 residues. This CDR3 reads CASSLALNTEAFF. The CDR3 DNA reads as TGCGCCAGCAGCTTGGCCTTGAACACTGAAGCTTTCTTT.

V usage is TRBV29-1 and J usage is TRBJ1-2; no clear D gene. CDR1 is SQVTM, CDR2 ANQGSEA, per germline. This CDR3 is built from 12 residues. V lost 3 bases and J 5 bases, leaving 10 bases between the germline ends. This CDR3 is CSVDSGLYGYTF. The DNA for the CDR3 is TGCAGCGTTGATTCGGGGTTGTATGGCTACACCTTC. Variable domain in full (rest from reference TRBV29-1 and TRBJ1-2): SAVISQKPSRDICQRGTSLTIQCQVDSQVTMMFWYRQQPGQSLTLIATANQGSEATYESGFVIDKFPISRPNLTFSTLTVSNMSPEDSSIYLCSVDSGLYGYTFGSGTRLTVV.

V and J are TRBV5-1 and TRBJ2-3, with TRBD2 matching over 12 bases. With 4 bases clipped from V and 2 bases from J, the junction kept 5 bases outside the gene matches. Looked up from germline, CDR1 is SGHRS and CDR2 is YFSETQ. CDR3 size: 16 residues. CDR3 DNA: TGCGCCAGCAGCCCCAGGACTAGCGGGGTCACAGATACGCAGTATTTT. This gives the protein CASSPRTSGVTDTQYF.

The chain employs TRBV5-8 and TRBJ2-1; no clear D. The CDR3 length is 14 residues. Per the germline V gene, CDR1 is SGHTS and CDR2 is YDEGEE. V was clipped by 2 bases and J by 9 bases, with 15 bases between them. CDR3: CASSFWASYGEQFF. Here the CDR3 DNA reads TGTGCCAGCAGCTTTTGGGCCTCATATGGTGAGCAGTTCTTC.

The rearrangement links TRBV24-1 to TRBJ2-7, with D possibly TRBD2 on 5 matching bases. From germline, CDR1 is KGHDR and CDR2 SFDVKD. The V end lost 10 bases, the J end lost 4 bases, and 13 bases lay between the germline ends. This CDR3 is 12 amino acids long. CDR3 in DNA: TGTGCCACTTCTTCTGCGGGTTACGAGCAGTACTTC. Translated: CATSSAGYEQYF.

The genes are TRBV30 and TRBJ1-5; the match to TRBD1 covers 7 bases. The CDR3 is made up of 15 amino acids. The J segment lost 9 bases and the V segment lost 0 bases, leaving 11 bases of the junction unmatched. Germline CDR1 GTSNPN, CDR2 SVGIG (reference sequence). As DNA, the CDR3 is TGTGCCTGGAGTGTAAAGGGGGCTGTAAAAGGGCCCCAGCATTTT. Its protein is CAWSVKGAVKGPQHF. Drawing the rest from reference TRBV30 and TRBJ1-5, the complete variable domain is SQTIHQWPATLVQPVGSPLSLECTVEGTSNPNLYWYRQAAGRGLQLLFYSVGIGQISSEVPQNLSASRPQDRQFILSSKKLLLSDSGFYLCAWSVKGAVKGPQHFGDGTRLSIL.

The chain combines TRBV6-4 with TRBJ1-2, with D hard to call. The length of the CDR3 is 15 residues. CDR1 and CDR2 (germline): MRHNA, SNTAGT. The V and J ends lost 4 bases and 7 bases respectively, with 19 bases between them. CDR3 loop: CASSVNAGSPGGYTF. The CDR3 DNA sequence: TGTGCCAGCAGTGTGAATGCGGGTTCCCCGGGTGGCTACACCTTC.

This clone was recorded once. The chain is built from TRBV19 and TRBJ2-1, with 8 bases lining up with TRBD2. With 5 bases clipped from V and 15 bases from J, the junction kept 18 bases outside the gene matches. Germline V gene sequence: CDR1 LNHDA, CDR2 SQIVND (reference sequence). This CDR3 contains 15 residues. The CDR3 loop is CASSWSLAGTGMPFF. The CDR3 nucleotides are TGTGCCAGTAGTTGGTCCCTAGCGGGCACAGGTATGCCGTTCTTC.

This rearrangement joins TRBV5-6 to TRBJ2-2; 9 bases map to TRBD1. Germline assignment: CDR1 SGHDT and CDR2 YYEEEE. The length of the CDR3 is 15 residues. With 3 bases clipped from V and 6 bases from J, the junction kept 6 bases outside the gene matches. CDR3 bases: TGTGCCAGCAGCTCCGGGACAGGGATAGCCGGGGAGCTGTTTTTT. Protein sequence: CASSSGTGIAGELFF.

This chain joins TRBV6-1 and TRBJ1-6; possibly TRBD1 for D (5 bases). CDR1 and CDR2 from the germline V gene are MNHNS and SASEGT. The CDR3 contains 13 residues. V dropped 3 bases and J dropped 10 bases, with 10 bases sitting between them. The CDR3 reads CASSETGGSPLHF. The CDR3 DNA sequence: TGTGCCAGCAGTGAGACCGGGGGATCACCCCTCCACTTT.

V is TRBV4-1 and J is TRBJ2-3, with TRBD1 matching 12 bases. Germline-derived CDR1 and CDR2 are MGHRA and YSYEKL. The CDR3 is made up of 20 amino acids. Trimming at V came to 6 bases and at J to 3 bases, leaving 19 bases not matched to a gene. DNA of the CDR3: TGCGCCAGCAGACTCCGAGTCCCGGGACAGGGGGCAATAAAGACAGATACGCAGTATTTT. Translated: CASRLRVPGQGAIKTDTQYF.

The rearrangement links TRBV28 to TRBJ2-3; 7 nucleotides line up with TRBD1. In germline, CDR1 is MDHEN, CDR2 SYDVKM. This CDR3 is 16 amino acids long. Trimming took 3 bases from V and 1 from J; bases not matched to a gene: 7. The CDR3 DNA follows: TGTGCCAGCAGTTTTACAGGGGTTGTGGGCACAGATACGCAGTATTTT. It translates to CASSFTGVVGTDTQYF.

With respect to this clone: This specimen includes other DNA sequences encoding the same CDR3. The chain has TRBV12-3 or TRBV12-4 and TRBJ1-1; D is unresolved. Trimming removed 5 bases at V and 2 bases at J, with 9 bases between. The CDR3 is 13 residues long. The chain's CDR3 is CASSPTRNTEAFF. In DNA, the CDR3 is TGTGCCAGCAGTCCGACAAGAAACACTGAAGCTTTCTTT.

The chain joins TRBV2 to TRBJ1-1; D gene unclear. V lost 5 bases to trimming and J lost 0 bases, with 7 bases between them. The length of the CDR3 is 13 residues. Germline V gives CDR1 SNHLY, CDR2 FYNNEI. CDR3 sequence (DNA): TGTGCCAGCAGTTTACGGGTGAACACTGAAGCTTTCTTT. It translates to CASSLRVNTEAFF. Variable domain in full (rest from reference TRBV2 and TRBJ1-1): EPEVTQTPSHQVTQMGQEVILRCVPISNHLYFYWYRQILGQKVEFLVSFYNNEISEKSEIFDDQFSVERPDGSNFTLKIRSTKLEDSAMYFCASSLRVNTEAFFGQGTRLTVV.

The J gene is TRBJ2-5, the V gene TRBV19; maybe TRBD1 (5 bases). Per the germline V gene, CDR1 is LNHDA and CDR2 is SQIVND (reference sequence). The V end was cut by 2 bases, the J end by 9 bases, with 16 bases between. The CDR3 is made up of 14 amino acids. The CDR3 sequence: CASSIRGDKSAQYF. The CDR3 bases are TGTGCCAGTAGTATAAGGGGCGACAAGTCGGCCCAGTACTTC.

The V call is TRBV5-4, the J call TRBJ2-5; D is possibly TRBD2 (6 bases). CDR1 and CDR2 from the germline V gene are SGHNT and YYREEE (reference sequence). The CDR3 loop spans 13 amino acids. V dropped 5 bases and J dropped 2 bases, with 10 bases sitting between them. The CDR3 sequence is CASSGGWQETQYF. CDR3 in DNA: TGTGCCAGCAGTGGAGGGTGGCAAGAGACCCAGTACTTC.

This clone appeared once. This CDR3 reads CASSWGTGGSLGYGYTF. In nucleotides, the CDR3 is TGTGCCAGCAGCTGGGGGACAGGGGGCTCCCTTGGGTATGGCTACACCTTC. The chain is built from TRBV11-2 and TRBJ1-2, with 12 bases identical to TRBD1. V lost 4 bases to trimming and J lost 5 bases; unmatched junction nucleotides: 11. The length of the CDR3 is 17 residues. Looked up from germline, CDR1 is SGHAT and CDR2 is FQNNGV.

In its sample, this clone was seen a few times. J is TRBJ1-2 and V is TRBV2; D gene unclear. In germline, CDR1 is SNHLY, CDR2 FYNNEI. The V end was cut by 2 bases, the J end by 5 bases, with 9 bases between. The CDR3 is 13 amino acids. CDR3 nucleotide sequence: TGTGCCAGCAGTGAATCCCGGGATTATGGCTACACCTTC. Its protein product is CASSESRDYGYTF.

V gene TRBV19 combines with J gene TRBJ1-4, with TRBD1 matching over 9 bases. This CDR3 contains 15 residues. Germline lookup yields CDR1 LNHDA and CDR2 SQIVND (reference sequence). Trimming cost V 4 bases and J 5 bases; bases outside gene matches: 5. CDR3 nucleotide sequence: TGTGCCAGTAGTAAAGCCGGGACAGGGAATGAAAAACTGTTTTTT. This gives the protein CASSKAGTGNEKLFF.

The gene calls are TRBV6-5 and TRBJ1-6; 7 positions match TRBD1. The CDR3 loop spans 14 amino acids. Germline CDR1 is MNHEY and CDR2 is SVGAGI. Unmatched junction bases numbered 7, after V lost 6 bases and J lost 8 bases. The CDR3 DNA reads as TGTGCCAGCAGCCTGAGACAGGGATATTCACCCCTCCACTTT. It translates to CASSLRQGYSPLHF.

CDR3 loop: CASSPGENTIYF. The CDR3 DNA sequence: TGCGCCAGCAGCCCGGGGGAAAACACCATATATTTT. This chain joins TRBV4-1 and TRBJ1-3; D might be TRBD1 (5 bases). The CDR3 is made up of 12 amino acids. Between the trimmed V and J ends, which lost 4 bases and 6 bases, there was a span of 7 bases. Germline CDR1 is MGHRA and CDR2 is YSYEKL.

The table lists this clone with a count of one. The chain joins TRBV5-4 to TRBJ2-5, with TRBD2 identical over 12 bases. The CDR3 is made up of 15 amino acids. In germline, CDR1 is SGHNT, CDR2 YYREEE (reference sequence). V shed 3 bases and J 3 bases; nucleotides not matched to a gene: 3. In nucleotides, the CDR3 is TGTGCCAGCAGCTCAAGGACTAGCGGGGAAGAGACCCAGTACTTC. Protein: CASSSRTSGEETQYF.

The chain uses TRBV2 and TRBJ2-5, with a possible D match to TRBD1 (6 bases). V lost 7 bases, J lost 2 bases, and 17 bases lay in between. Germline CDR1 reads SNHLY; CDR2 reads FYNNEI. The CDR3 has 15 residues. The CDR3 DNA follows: TGTGCCAGCACCGATTCCCGACAGGCACAAGAGACCCAGTACTTC. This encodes CASTDSRQAQETQYF.

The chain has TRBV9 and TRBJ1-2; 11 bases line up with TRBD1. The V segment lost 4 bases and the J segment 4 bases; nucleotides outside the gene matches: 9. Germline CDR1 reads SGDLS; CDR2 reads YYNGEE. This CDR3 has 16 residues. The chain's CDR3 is CASSPRRTGGLYGYTF. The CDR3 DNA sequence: TGTGCCAGCAGCCCCCGGAGGACAGGGGGCCTCTATGGCTACACCTTC.

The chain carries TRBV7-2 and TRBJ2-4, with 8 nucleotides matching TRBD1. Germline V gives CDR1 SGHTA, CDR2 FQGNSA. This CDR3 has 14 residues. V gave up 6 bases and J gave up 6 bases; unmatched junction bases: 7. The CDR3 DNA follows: TGTGCCAGCAGTAGACAGGGGTTGGGAAACATTCAGTACTTC. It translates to CASSRQGLGNIQYF.

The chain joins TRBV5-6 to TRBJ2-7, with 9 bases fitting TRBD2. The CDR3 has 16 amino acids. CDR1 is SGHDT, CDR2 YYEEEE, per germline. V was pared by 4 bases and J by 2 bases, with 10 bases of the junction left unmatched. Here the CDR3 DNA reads TGTGCCAGCAGCCCATGGGGGGCTAGCGGGGCCTACGAGCAGTACGTC. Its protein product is CASSPWGASGAYEQYV.